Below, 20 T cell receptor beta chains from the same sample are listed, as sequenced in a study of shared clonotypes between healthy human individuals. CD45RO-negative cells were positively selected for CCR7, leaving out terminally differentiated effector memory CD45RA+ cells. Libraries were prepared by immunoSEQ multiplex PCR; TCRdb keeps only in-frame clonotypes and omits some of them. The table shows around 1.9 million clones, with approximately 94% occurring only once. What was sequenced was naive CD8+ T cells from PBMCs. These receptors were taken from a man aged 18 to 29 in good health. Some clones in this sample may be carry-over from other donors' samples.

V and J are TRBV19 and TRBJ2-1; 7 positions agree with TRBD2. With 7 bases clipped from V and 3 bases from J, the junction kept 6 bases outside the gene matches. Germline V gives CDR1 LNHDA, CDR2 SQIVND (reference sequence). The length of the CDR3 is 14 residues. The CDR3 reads CASTKAGLYNEQFF. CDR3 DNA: TGTGCCAGTACCAAAGCGGGACTCTACAATGAGCAGTTCTTC.

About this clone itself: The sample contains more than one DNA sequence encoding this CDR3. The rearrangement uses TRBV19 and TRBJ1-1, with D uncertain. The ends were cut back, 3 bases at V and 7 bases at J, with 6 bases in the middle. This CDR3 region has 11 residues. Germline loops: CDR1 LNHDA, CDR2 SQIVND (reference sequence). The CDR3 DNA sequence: TGTGCCAGTAGTATGGGTGTTGAAGCTTTCTTT. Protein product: CASSMGVEAFF.

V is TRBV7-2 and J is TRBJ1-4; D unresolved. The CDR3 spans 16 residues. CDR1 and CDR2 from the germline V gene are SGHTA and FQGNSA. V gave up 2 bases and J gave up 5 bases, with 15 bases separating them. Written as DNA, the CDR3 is TGTGCCAGCAGCTTAACGAGGGCCCGCCCGAATGAAAAACTGTTTTTT. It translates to CASSLTRARPNEKLFF.

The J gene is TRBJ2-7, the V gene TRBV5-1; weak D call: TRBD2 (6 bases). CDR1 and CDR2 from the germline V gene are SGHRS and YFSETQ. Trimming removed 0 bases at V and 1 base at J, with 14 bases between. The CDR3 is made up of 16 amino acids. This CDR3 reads CASSLEGTSLSYEQYF. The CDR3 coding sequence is TGCGCCAGCAGCTTGGAAGGGACTTCGTTATCCTACGAGCAGTACTTC.

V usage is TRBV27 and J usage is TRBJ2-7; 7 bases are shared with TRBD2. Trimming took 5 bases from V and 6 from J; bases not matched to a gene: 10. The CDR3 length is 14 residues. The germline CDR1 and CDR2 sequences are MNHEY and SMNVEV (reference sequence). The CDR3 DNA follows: TGTGCCAGCAGTATCGCGGGAGTGGTGGTCGAGCAGTACTTC. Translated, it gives CASSIAGVVVEQYF.

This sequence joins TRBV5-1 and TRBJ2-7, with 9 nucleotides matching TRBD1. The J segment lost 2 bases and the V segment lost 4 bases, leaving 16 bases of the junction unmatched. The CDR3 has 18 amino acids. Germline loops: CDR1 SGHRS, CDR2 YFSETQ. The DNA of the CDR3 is TGCGCCAGCAGCGCCTTTTCCAACAGGGGGCTAGTTCCCTACGAGCAGTACTTC. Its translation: CASSAFSNRGLVPYEQYF.

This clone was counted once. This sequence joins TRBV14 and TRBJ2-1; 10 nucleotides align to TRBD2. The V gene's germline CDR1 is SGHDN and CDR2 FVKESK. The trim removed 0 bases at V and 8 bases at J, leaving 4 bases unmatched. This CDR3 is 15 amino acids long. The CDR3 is CASSQDPSGRDEQFF. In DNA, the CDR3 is TGTGCCAGCAGCCAAGACCCTAGCGGGAGAGATGAGCAGTTCTTC.

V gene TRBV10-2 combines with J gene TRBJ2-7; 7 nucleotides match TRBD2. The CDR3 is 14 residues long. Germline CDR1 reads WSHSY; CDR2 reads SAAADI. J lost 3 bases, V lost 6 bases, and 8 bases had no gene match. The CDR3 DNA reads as TGCGCCAGCAGCCTCCGGGACTATATCTACGAGCAGTACTTC. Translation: CASSLRDYIYEQYF.

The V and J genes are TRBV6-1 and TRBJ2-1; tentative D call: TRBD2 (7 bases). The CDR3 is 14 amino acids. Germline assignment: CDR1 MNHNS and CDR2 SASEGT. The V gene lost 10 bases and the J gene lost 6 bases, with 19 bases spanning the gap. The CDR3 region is CATQGREFVNEQFF. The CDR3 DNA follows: TGTGCCACCCAGGGGCGGGAGTTTGTCAATGAGCAGTTCTTC.

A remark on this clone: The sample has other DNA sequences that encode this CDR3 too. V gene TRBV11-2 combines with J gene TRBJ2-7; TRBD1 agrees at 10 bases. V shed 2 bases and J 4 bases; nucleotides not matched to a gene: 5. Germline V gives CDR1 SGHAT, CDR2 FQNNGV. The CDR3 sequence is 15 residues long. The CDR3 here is CASSLLGQGSYEQYF. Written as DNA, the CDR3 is TGTGCCAGCAGCTTATTGGGACAGGGGTCTTACGAGCAGTACTTC. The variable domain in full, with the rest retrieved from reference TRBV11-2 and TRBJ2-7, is EAGVAQSPRYKIIEKRQSVAFWCNPISGHATLYWYQQILGQGPKLLIQFQNNGVVDDSQLPKDRFSAERLKGVDSTLKIQPAKLEDSAVYLCASSLLGQGSYEQYFGPGTRLTVT.

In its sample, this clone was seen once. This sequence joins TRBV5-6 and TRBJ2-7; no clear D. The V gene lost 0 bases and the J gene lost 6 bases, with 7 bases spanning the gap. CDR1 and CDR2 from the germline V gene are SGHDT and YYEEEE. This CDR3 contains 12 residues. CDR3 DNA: TGTGCCAGCAGCTTGGAAGGGTCCGAGCAGTACTTC. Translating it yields CASSLEGSEQYF. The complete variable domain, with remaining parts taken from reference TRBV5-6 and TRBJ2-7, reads DAGVTQSPTHLIKTRGQQVTLRCSPKSGHDTVSWYQQALGQGPQFIFQYYEEEERQRGNFPDRFSGHQFPNYSSELNVNALLLGDSALYLCASSLEGSEQYFGPGTRLTVT.

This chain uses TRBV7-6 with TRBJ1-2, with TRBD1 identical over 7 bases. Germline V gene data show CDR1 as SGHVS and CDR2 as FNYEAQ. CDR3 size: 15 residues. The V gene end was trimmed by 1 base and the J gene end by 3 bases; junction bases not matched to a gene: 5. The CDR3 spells CASSLGTGGYYGYTF. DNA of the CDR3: TGTGCCAGCAGCTTAGGGACAGGAGGTTACTATGGCTACACCTTC.

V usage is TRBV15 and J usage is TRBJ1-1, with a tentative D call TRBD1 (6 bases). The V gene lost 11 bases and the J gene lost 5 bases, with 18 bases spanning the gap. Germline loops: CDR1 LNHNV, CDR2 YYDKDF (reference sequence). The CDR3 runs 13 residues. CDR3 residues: CASTITGRTEAFF. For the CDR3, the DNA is TGTGCCTCCACTATCACAGGGCGTACTGAAGCTTTCTTT.

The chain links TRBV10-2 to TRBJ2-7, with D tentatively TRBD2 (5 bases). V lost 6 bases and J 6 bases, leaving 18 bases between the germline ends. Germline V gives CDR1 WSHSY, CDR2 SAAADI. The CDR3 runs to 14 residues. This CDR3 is CASSPTRESSEQYF. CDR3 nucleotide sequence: TGCGCCAGCAGCCCCACGAGGGAATCGAGCGAGCAGTACTTC.

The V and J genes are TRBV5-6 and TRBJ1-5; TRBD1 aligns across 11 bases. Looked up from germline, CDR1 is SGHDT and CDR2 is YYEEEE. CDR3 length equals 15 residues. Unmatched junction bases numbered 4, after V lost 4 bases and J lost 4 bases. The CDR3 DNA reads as TGTGCCAGCAGCCTCGGACAGGGGGCGAATCAGCCCCAGCATTTT. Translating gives CASSLGQGANQPQHF.

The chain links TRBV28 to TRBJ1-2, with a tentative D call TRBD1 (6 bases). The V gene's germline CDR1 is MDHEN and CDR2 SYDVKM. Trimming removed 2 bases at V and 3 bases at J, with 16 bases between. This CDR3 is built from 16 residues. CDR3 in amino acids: CASSLGGADLYYGYTF. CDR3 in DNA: TGTGCCAGCAGTTTAGGGGGGGCGGACCTTTACTATGGCTACACCTTC.

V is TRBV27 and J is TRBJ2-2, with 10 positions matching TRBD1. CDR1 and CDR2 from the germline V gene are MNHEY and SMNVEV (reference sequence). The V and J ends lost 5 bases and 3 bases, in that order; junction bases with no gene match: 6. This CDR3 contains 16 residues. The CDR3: CASSPKTGGYTGELFF. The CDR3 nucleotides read TGTGCCAGCAGTCCCAAGACAGGGGGCTACACCGGGGAGCTGTTTTTT.

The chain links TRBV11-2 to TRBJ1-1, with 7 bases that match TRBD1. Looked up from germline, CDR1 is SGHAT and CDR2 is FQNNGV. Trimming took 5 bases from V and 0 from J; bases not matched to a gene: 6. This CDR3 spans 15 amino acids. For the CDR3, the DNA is TGTGCCAGCAGCGCCCCGACAGGGTTGAACACTGAAGCTTTCTTT. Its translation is CASSAPTGLNTEAFF. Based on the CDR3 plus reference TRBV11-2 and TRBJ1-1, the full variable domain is EAGVAQSPRYKIIEKRQSVAFWCNPISGHATLYWYQQILGQGPKLLIQFQNNGVVDDSQLPKDRFSAERLKGVDSTLKIQPAKLEDSAVYLCASSAPTGLNTEAFFGQGTRLTVV.

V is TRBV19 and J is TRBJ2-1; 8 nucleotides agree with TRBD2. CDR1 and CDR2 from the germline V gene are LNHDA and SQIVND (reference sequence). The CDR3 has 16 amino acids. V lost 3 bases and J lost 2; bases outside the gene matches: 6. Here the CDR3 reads CASSISSGGPYNEQFF. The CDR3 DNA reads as TGTGCCAGTAGTATTTCGAGCGGGGGTCCCTACAATGAGCAGTTCTTC.

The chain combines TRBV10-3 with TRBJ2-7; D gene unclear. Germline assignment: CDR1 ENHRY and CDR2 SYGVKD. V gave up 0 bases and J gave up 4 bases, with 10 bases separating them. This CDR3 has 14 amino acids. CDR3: CAISESILGYEQYF. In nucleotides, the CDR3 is TGTGCCATCAGTGAGTCGATTTTAGGTTACGAGCAGTACTTC.